The clone carrying this TCR beta chain showed up just a few times. Its antigen is currently unknown. The sample comes from a study of human T cells and chemical hapten exposure. This sample's time point: patch test 3, about 24 weeks after DPC sensitization. Treatment described: therapeutic diphenylcyclopropenone sensitization with weekly scalp DPC. Participating donors were patients with alopecia, aged 18 to 70 years, considered appropriate candidates for DPC. The CDR3 has 14 amino acids. Germline V gene sequence: CDR1 LGHDT, CDR2 YNNKEL (reference sequence). Trimming shortened V by 0 bases and J by 2 bases, and 5 bases separated the two germline ends. General observations from the study: The donors suffered from alopecia, so their immune response may not match that of healthy people.

Unique molecular identifiers were attached to individual cDNA molecules during library preparation. TCRdb used MiXCR to reprocess the RACE reads, holding one entry per CDR3 protein. The table has about 160,000 distinct CDR3 sequences, around a quarter seen once. The sequencing used whole blood, collected in connection with sensitization to the hapten diphenylcyclopropenone (DPC). The sequence was obtained from a woman between 18 and 29 years old with alopecia areata. Some clones in this sample may be carry-over from other donors' samples. The J gene is TRBJ1-5, the V gene TRBV3-1; D remains ambiguous. CDR3 amino acids: CASSQDLRNQPQHF. In DNA form, the CDR3 reads TGTGCCAGCAGCCAAGATTTACGCAATCAGCCCCAGCATTTT. The complete variable domain, with remaining parts taken from reference TRBV3-1 and TRBJ1-5, reads DTAVSQTPKYLVTQMGNDKSIKCEQNLGHDTMYWYKQDSKKFLKIMFSYNNKELIINETVPNRFSPKSPDKAHLNLHINSLELGDSAVYFCASSQDLRNQPQHFGDGTRLSIL.